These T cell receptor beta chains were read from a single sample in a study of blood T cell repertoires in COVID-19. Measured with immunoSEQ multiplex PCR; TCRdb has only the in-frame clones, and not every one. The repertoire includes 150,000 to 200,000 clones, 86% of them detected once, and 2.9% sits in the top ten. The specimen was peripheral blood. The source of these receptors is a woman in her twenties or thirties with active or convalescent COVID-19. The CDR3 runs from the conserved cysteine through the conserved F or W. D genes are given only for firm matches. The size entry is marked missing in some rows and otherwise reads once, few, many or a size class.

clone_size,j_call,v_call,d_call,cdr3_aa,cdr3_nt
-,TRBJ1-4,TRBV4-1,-,CASSQVYIIMKEKLFF,TGCGCCAGCAGCCAAGTTTACATTATAATGAAGGAAAAACTGTTTTTT
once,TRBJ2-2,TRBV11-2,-,CASSSLLGSRRSLFF,TGTGCCAGCAGCTCTTTACTGGGCTCCCGACGGTCGCTGTTTTTT
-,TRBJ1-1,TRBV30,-,CAWSPPISMNTEAFF,TGTGCCTGGAGTCCCCCCATTTCCATGAACACTGAAGCTTTCTTT
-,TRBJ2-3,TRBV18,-,CASSPGQTGTDTQYF,TGTGCCAGCTCACCAGGCCAAACGGGGACAGATACGCAGTATTTT
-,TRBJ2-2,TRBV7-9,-,CASSLLQGGGELFF,TGTGCCAGCAGCTTATTACAGGGCGGCGGGGAGCTGTTTTTT
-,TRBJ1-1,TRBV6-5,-,CASSSEGRPNTEAFF,TGTGCCAGCAGTTCCGAGGGTAGGCCTAACACTGAAGCTTTCTTT
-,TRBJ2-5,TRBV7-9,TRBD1,CASSDYSDRVLEETQYF,TGTGCCAGCAGCGACTATTCGGACAGGGTCTTGGAAGAGACCCAGTACTTC
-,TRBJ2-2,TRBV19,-,CASSIEGVPQAPGGRELFF,TGTGCCAGTAGTATAGAAGGGGTCCCACAGGCGCCCGGCGGTCGGGAGCTGTTTTTT
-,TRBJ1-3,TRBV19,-,CASREDMVWGNTIYF,TGTGCCAGTAGAGAAGACATGGTGTGGGGAAACACCATATATTTT
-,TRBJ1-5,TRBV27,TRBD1,CASSDRTGWNQPQHF,TGTGCCAGCAGTGACCGGACAGGGTGGAATCAGCCCCAGCATTTT
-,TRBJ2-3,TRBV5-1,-,CASSLGDGTDTQYF,TGCGCCAGCAGCTTGGGAGATGGCACAGATACGCAGTATTTT
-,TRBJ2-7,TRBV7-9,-,CASSPIPGSEQYF,TGTGCCAGCAGCCCCATCCCGGGGTCAGAGCAGTACTTC
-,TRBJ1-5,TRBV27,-,CASSFRGSNQPQHF,TGTGCCAGCAGTTTCAGGGGCAGCAATCAGCCCCAGCATTTT
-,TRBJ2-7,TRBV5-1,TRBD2,CASSLEASGYEQYF,TGCGCCAGCAGCTTGGAGGCTAGCGGGTACGAGCAGTACTTC
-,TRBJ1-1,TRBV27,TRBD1,CASSSGQAAEAFF,TGTGCCAGCAGTTCCGGACAGGCCGCTGAAGCTTTCTTT
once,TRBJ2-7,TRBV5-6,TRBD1,CASSYGTGLSYEQYF,TGTGCCAGCAGCTACGGGACAGGGCTCTCCTACGAGCAGTACTTC
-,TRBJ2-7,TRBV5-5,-,CASSLMGGVGFNEQYF,TGTGCCAGCAGCTTGATGGGCGGGGTAGGGTTCAACGAGCAGTACTTC
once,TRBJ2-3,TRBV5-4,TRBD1,CASSKGQGPDTQYF,TGTGCCAGCAGCAAAGGACAGGGACCAGATACGCAGTATTTT
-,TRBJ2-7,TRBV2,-,CASSPPIADGTYEQYF,TGTGCCAGCTCTCCGCCTATAGCGGACGGAACCTACGAGCAGTACTTC
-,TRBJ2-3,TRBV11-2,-,CASSLGANTDTQYF,TGTGCCAGCAGCTTGGGGGCTAACACAGATACGCAGTATTTT
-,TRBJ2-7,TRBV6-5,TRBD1,CASSQPGQGASEQYF,TGTGCCAGCAGTCAACCGGGACAGGGGGCCTCCGAGCAGTACTTC
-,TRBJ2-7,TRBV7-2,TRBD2,CASSLDGRAYEQYF,TGTGCCAGCAGCTTAGACGGGAGGGCCTACGAGCAGTACTTC
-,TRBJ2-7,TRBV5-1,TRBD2,CASSLAMTSGSIDEQYF,TGCGCCAGCAGCTTGGCCATGACTAGCGGGAGCATCGACGAGCAGTACTTC
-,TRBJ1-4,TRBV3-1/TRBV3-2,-,CASSLGQYNEKLFF,TGTGCCAGCAGCCTTGGACAGTATAATGAAAAACTGTTTTTT
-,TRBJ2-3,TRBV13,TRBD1,CASSLGPPGQGTDTQYF,TGTGCCAGCAGCTTAGGGCCCCCCGGACAGGGAACAGATACGCAGTATTTT
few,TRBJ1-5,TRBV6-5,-,CASSDRRNQPQHF,TGTGCCAGCAGCGACAGGAGGAACCAGCCCCAGCATTTT
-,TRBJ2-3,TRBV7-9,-,CASSIVGGHKSDTQYF,TGTGCCAGCAGCATCGTGGGGGGGCATAAGTCAGATACGCAGTATTTT
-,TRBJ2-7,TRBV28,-,CASSLTETYEQYF,TGTGCCAGCAGTTTAACAGAGACCTACGAGCAGTACTTC
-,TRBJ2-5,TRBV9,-,CASNIGGVSAETQYF,TGTGCCAGCAACATAGGGGGAGTATCCGCAGAGACCCAGTACTTC
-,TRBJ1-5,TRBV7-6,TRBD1,CASSQDPDAGGPQHF,TGTGCCAGCAGCCAAGACCCGGATGCAGGGGGGCCCCAGCATTTT
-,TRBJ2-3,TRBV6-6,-,CATGDSTDTQYF,TGTGCCACCGGGGACTCCACAGATACGCAGTATTTT
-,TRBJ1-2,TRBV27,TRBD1,CASSLGSGGAADGYTF,TGTGCCAGCAGCCTAGGGTCAGGGGGCGCCGCGGATGGCTACACCTTC
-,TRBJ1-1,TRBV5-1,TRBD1,CASSLVDRGAEAFF,TGCGCCAGCAGCTTGGTGGACAGGGGAGCTGAAGCTTTCTTT
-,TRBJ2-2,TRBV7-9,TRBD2,CASSFPSGEETGELFF,TGTGCCAGCAGCTTTCCTAGCGGGGAGGAGACCGGGGAGCTGTTTTTT
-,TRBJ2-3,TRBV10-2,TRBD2,CASSEPGLAMDTQYF,TGCGCCAGCAGTGAGCCGGGACTAGCAATGGATACGCAGTATTTT
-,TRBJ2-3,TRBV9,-,CASSALNTDTQYF,TGTGCCAGCAGCGCCCTAAACACAGATACGCAGTATTTT
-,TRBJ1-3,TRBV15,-,CATSRDQGTSGNTIYF,TGTGCCACCAGCAGAGATCAGGGCACCTCTGGAAACACCATATATTTT
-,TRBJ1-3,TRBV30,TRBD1,CAWTRDRISGNTIYF,TGTGCCTGGACGCGGGACAGGATCTCTGGAAACACCATATATTTT